Each of the 31 T cell receptor beta chains below was sequenced from the same sample in a study of blood T cells in healthy people across ages. With a J-beta primer mix and a sample-barcoded 5' primer, a second PCR ran about 7 to 11 cycles. MiXCR, run by TCRdb on the 5' RACE reads, gives a single entry per CDR3 protein. The sample records hundreds of thousands of distinct CDR3 sequences, around 29% being singletons. The sequenced material came from blood. The receptors were gathered from a woman in her seventies in good health.

V usage is TRBV6-2 or TRBV6-3 and J usage is TRBJ2-1; D ambiguous. CDR1 and CDR2 (germline): MNHEY, SVGEGT. The V and J ends lost 4 bases and 0 bases respectively, with 10 bases between them. This CDR3 is 15 amino acids long. The CDR3 DNA sequence: TGTGCCAGCAGTTTGGGTGATTTCTCCTACAATGAGCAGTTCTTC. Protein sequence: CASSLGDFSYNEQFF.

About this clonotype: One end of the junction fails to match germline, which may point to a read error. The rearrangement uses TRBV7-2 and TRBJ2-5; 8 positions agree with TRBD1. In germline, CDR1 is SGHTA, CDR2 FQGNSA. The CDR3 is 13 residues long. Here the CDR3 DNA reads TGCGCCAGCAGCGCGGACAGGGAAGAGACCCAGTACTTC. This translates into CASSADREETQYF.

With respect to this clonotype: The germline gene is not matched at one end of the junction; a read error may be the cause. The CDR3 reads CASSLSLNSGNTIYF. Written as DNA, the CDR3 is TGTGCTAGCAGCTTAAGCCTGAACTCTGGAAACACCATATATTTT. The chain has TRBV7-7 and TRBJ1-3, with D unclear. CDR1 is SSHAT and CDR2 is FNYEAQ in the germline V gene (reference sequence). The CDR3 runs 15 residues.

This clonotype was picked up a small number of times. V and J are TRBV20-1 and TRBJ2-5; D remains ambiguous. Trimming shortened V by 3 bases and J by 4 bases, and 12 bases separated the two germline ends. The CDR3 is made up of 13 amino acids. Looked up from germline, CDR1 is DFQATT and CDR2 is SNEGSKA (reference sequence). CDR3 residues: CSASRTDRETQYF. In nucleotides, the CDR3 is TGCAGTGCTAGCCGGACCGATAGAGAGACCCAGTACTTC.

This clonotype was counted a few times. The chain employs TRBV20-1 and TRBJ2-7, with TRBD2 matching 11 bases. The germline CDR1 and CDR2 sequences are DFQATT and SNEGSKA (reference sequence). There are 15 residues in the CDR3. With V trimmed by 6 bases and J by 3 bases, 10 bases remained unmatched. The CDR3 DNA reads TGCAGTGCGGACCCTGCGGGACTAGCGGTCTACGAGCAGTACTTC. This gives the protein CSADPAGLAVYEQYF.

The genes are TRBV3-1 and TRBJ2-2; D uncertain. Germline V lookup: CDR1 LGHDT, CDR2 YNNKEL (reference sequence). V dropped 0 bases and J dropped 7 bases, with 9 bases sitting between them. This CDR3 spans 14 amino acids. CDR3 DNA: TGTGCCAGCAGCCAAGATAGGGCCAGCGGGGAGCTGTTTTTT. Translating it yields CASSQDRASGELFF. Variable domain in full (rest from reference TRBV3-1 and TRBJ2-2): DTAVSQTPKYLVTQMGNDKSIKCEQNLGHDTMYWYKQDSKKFLKIMFSYNNKELIINETVPNRFSPKSPDKAHLNLHINSLELGDSAVYFCASSQDRASGELFFGEGSRLTVL.

This chain connects TRBV7-6 to TRBJ1-6; D is uncertain. Germline lookup yields CDR1 SGHVS and CDR2 FNYEAQ. CDR3 length: 15 residues. V lost 2 bases and J 6 bases, leaving 11 bases between the germline ends. This CDR3 is CASSLYGLTNSPLHF. As DNA, the CDR3 is TGTGCCAGCAGCTTATATGGGCTGACTAATTCACCCCTCCACTTT.

This clonotype showed up just a few times. The chain links TRBV20-1 to TRBJ2-5; maybe TRBD1 (6 bases). The assigned J gene may be wrong: the sequence end matches TRBJ2-1 better. This CDR3 region has 13 residues. Germline-derived CDR1 and CDR2 are DFQATT and SNEGSKA (reference sequence). CDR3 amino acids: CSVTGQRYNEQFF. The CDR3 DNA follows: TGCAGTGTAACAGGACAGAGGTACAATGAGCAGTTCTTC.

The chain is built from TRBV11-2 and TRBJ2-5; 14 bases agree with TRBD2. The J call may be in error: the DNA end matches TRBJ2-1 better. Germline V CDR1 and CDR2: SGHAT, FQNNGV. The CDR3 spans 18 residues. The DNA for the CDR3 is TGTGCCAGCAGCTTAGCCCTCCGACTAGCGGGAGGGAACAATGAGCAGTTCTTC. This codes for CASSLALRLAGGNNEQFF.

The rearrangement joins TRBV20-1 to TRBJ2-7, with D possibly TRBD2 on 6 matching bases. The end of the DNA fits TRBJ2-5 better, so the J call may be wrong. CDR1 and CDR2 (germline): DFQATT, SNEGSKA (reference sequence). The CDR3 covers 12 residues. The CDR3 here is CSAWRGIETQYF. The DNA for the CDR3 is TGCAGTGCCTGGCGCGGGATTGAGACCCAGTACTTC.

The sample holds many counts of this clonotype. V and J are TRBV5-1 and TRBJ2-7; D remains unclear. The CDR3 has 15 residues. Germline V gene lookup returns CDR1 SGHRS and CDR2 YFSETQ. The germline V and J ends were trimmed by 7 bases and 4 bases, with 21 bases remaining between them. The CDR3 region has the DNA TGCGCCAGCCGGAACCCCTCCCCCACAAGTTACGAGCAGTACTTC. It translates to CASRNPSPTSYEQYF.

The chain uses TRBV20-1 and TRBJ1-4, with TRBD1 matching over 7 bases. V was pared by 3 bases and J by 8 bases, with 12 bases of the junction left unmatched. Germline assignment: CDR1 DFQATT and CDR2 SNEGSKA (reference sequence). This CDR3 is built from 15 residues. CDR3 sequence reads: CSASPPTGLGEKLFF. The CDR3 DNA reads TGCAGTGCTAGTCCCCCGACAGGGTTGGGGGAAAAACTGTTTTTT.

The rearrangement links TRBV11-2 to TRBJ2-1, with D possibly matching TRBD2 (5 bases). The germline V and J ends were trimmed by 1 base and 6 bases, with 19 bases remaining between them. Germline-derived CDR1 and CDR2 are SGHAT and FQNNGV. This CDR3 has 17 residues. CDR3: CASSLGVGSFTGNEQFF. CDR3 DNA sequence: TGTGCCAGCAGCTTAGGCGTGGGGAGCTTTACGGGCAATGAGCAGTTCTTC.

This clonotype was counted only a few times. The V gene is TRBV7-6, the J gene TRBJ2-7; D not certain. Trimming pared 2 bases from V and 3 bases from J, leaving 14 bases between. The CDR3 length is 15 residues. Germline-derived CDR1 and CDR2 are SGHVS and FNYEAQ. CDR3 DNA: TGTGCCAGCAGCTTACGGCCGCAAGAACTCTACGAGCAGTACTTC. Translating gives CASSLRPQELYEQYF.

This clonotype was seen a single time. The gene calls are TRBV7-2 and TRBJ1-2, with D unclear. CDR1 SGHTA and CDR2 FQGNSA come from the germline V gene. This CDR3 has 15 residues. The V and J ends lost 1 base and 7 bases respectively, with 16 bases between them. CDR3 amino acids: CASSLDSRRASGYTF. In nucleotides, the CDR3 is TGTGCCAGCAGCTTAGACTCCAGACGGGCGAGTGGCTACACCTTC. The whole variable domain, filled in from reference TRBV7-2 and TRBJ1-2, reads GAGVSQSPSNKVTEKGKDVELRCDPISGHTALYWYRQSLGQGLEFLIYFQGNSAPDKSGLPSDRFSAERTGGSVSTLTIQRTQQEDSAVYLCASSLDSRRASGYTFGSGTRLTVV.

The CDR3 DNA reads TGTGCCAGCAGAAGGACACCCGGCAATCAGCCCCAGCATTTT. This sequence encodes CASRRTPGNQPQHF. The J gene is TRBJ1-5, the V gene TRBV28, with a weak D call TRBD1 (5 bases). Trimming took 6 bases from V and 2 from J, leaving 11 bases between them. This CDR3 is built from 14 residues. Germline V gives CDR1 MDHEN, CDR2 SYDVKM.

A few counts support this clonotype. V is TRBV28 and J is TRBJ1-2; 9 bases are a match to TRBD1. With 5 bases clipped from V and 9 bases from J, the junction kept 4 bases outside the gene matches. This CDR3 comprises 12 residues. CDR1 and CDR2 (germline): MDHEN, SYDVKM. The CDR3 bases are TGTGCCAGCAGTCCCGGACAGGGGCGCTACACCTTC. Translated: CASSPGQGRYTF.

In its sample, this clonotype was seen a few times. The chain uses TRBV7-9 and TRBJ2-1; the match to TRBD1 covers 8 bases. The end of the DNA aligns better with TRBJ2-7, so the J call may be wrong. The germline gives CDR1 SEHNR, CDR2 FQNEAQ (reference sequence). The CDR3 covers 13 residues. The CDR3 region has the DNA TGTGCCAGCAGCCCAGGGACAGGAAGCGAGCAGTACTTC. Its protein product is CASSPGTGSEQYF.

The rearrangement joins TRBV19 to TRBJ2-2, with 11 bases that match TRBD1. The CDR3 is made up of 17 amino acids. Germline values: CDR1 LNHDA, CDR2 SQIVND (reference sequence). V trimming: 4 bases; J trimming: 3 bases; junction bases outside the gene matches: 7. The DNA for the CDR3 is TGTGCCAGTAGTACGAATGGACAGGGGGCTGACACCGGGGAGCTGTTTTTT. Its protein product is CASSTNGQGADTGELFF.

This clonotype showed up many times. This chain links TRBV20-1 with TRBJ1-2, with D maybe TRBD1 (6 bases). Germline V gene sequence: CDR1 DFQATT, CDR2 SNEGSKA (reference sequence). V was trimmed by 7 bases and J by 3 bases, leaving 27 bases between them. There are 17 residues in the CDR3. CDR3 sequence: CSVRDGGGSRRYYGYTF. DNA of the CDR3: TGCAGTGTTCGAGATGGAGGGGGTTCTCGAAGATACTATGGCTACACCTTC.

This chain joins TRBV28 and TRBJ1-1, with no clear D. The CDR3 is 12 amino acids. Trimming shortened V by 4 bases and J by 11 bases, and 14 bases separated the two germline ends. The germline V gene has CDR1 MDHEN and CDR2 SYDVKM. The CDR3 protein is CASSSNKLRAFF. For the CDR3, the DNA is TGTGCCAGCAGTTCTAACAAGCTCAGGGCTTTCTTT. Based on the CDR3 plus reference TRBV28 and TRBJ1-1, the full variable domain is DVKVTQSSRYLVKRTGEKVFLECVQDMDHENMFWYRQDPGLGLRLIYFSYDVKMKEKGDIPEGYSVSREKKERFSLILESASTNQTSMYLCASSSNKLRAFFGQGTRLTVV.

The chain has TRBV13 and TRBJ2-5; D unclear. V gave up 5 bases and J gave up 5 bases, with 18 bases separating them. The CDR3 loop spans 15 amino acids. The germline V gene encodes CDR1 PRHDT and CDR2 FYEKMQ (reference sequence). CDR3 loop: CASSVSPNPQETQYF. CDR3 coding DNA: TGTGCCAGCAGCGTCAGCCCAAACCCCCAGGAGACCCAGTACTTC.

In this sample, this clonotype turned up a few times. The chain recombines TRBV7-9 with TRBJ2-5, with D possibly being TRBD1 (5 bases). Judging by the DNA end, TRBJ2-7 fits better; the J call may be wrong. Per germline, CDR1 SEHNR and CDR2 FQNEAQ (reference sequence). This CDR3 has 14 residues. The CDR3 DNA reads as TGTGCCAGCAGCGCCAAGGACACCACTATCGAGCAGTACTTC. It codes for CASSAKDTTIEQYF.

This chain joins TRBV27 and TRBJ1-1, with D perhaps matching TRBD1 (6 bases). Trimming removed 6 bases at V and 3 bases at J, with 17 bases between. The germline CDR1 and CDR2 sequences are MNHEY and SMNVEV (reference sequence). This CDR3 has 15 residues. CDR3 bases: TGTGCCAGCAGATTTACGGGGGCAGGGTACACTGAAGCTTTCTTT. This encodes CASRFTGAGYTEAFF.

There are many counts of this clonotype. The chain employs TRBV7-3 and TRBJ2-5; D unclear. TRBJ2-1 matches the DNA end more closely, so the J call is doubtful. This CDR3 region has 14 residues. Germline V CDR1 and CDR2: SGHTA, FQGTGA. The DNA of the CDR3 is TGTGCCAGCAGCTTAAGCCCGTCGCGTGATGAGCAGTTCTTC. As protein: CASSLSPSRDEQFF.

The rearrangement links TRBV7-2 to TRBJ1-2; D might be TRBD1 (5 bases). CDR1 is SGHTA and CDR2 is FQGNSA in the germline V gene. CDR3 length: 13 residues. V shed 5 bases and J shed 4 bases, with 11 bases lying between them. CDR3 loop: CASSPGRLYGYTF. The CDR3 region has the DNA TGTGCCAGCAGCCCAGGGAGGCTCTATGGCTACACCTTC. Full variable domain (outside the CDR3, taken from reference TRBV7-2 and TRBJ1-2): GAGVSQSPSNKVTEKGKDVELRCDPISGHTALYWYRQSLGQGLEFLIYFQGNSAPDKSGLPSDRFSAERTGGSVSTLTIQRTQQEDSAVYLCASSPGRLYGYTFGSGTRLTVV.

This chain joins TRBV29-1 and TRBJ2-3; D remains unclear. The V end lost 4 bases, the J end lost 6 bases, and 11 bases lay between the germline ends. The CDR3 runs to 12 residues. Germline loops: CDR1 SQVTM, CDR2 ANQGSEA. DNA for the CDR3: TGCAGCGTTGCAAGCTCCGGGGATACGCAGTATTTT. This encodes CSVASSGDTQYF.

This clonotype came up many times. The genes are TRBV4-2 and TRBJ2-1; tentatively, D is TRBD2 (5 bases). This CDR3 comprises 15 residues. Germline loops: CDR1 LGHNA, CDR2 YNFKEQ. V was clipped by 1 base and J by 1 base, with 8 bases between them. CDR3 nucleotide sequence: TGTGCCAGCAGCCAAGGGACTCAATCCTACAATGAGCAGTTCTTC. It codes for CASSQGTQSYNEQFF.

The genes are TRBV28 and TRBJ2-1, with D possibly TRBD1 on 7 matching bases. V was shortened by 4 bases and J by 4 bases, with 17 bases between the two germline ends. Germline V CDR1 and CDR2: MDHEN, SYDVKM. There are 16 residues in the CDR3. CDR3 in DNA: TGTGCCAGCAGTTCAAACTTCAGGGGGAGGTACAATGAGCAGTTCTTC. Translating it yields CASSSNFRGRYNEQFF.

This clonotype was counted a few times. The CDR3, as DNA: TGTGCCATCAGTGAGTCTGGTGGACAGGCCCAGCCCCAGCATTTT. Its protein is CAISESGGQAQPQHF. The V call is TRBV10-3, the J call TRBJ1-5; 7 bases map to TRBD1. This CDR3 region has 15 residues. The J segment lost 7 bases and the V segment lost 0 bases, leaving 6 bases of the junction unmatched. Germline V CDR1 and CDR2: ENHRY, SYGVKD.

The DNA of the CDR3 is TGTGCCAGTAGTGCCGGACAGATCTCTGGAAACACCATATATTTT. This translates into CASSAGQISGNTIYF. The chain is built from TRBV19 and TRBJ1-3; a weak D match, TRBD1 (6 bases). V was trimmed by 5 bases and J by 0 bases, leaving 11 bases between them. CDR3 length equals 15 residues. CDR1 is LNHDA and CDR2 is SQIVND in the germline V gene (reference sequence). The full variable domain, rest sourced from reference TRBV19 and TRBJ1-3, is DGGITQSPKYLFRKEGQNVTLSCEQNLNHDAMYWYRQDPGQGLRLIYYSQIVNDFQKGDIAEGYSVSREKKESFPLTVTSAQKNPTAFYLCASSAGQISGNTIYFGEGSWLTVV.